This entry features one T cell receptor (beta chain) sequence. Assay used: immunoSEQ multiplex PCR; TCRdb lists only in-frame clones, some missing. The sample lists around 240,000 clones, roughly 88% occurring once. The data are from a study of blood T cell repertoires in COVID-19. Sequenced input: PBMCs or T cells enriched from blood (not recorded which). The TCR comes from a woman in her forties or fifties who had recovered from COVID-19.

CDR3: CASSNELAGGPDTQYF. In nucleotides, the CDR3 is TGCGCCAGCAGCAACGAACTAGCGGGAGGACCGGATACGCAGTATTTT. The chain recombines TRBV4-3 with TRBJ2-3; TRBD2 matches 12 bases. The CDR3 length is 16 residues. Germline CDR1 LGHNA, CDR2 YSLEER. Germline trimming cut 5 bases from V and 6 bases from J; bases unmatched to any gene: 9.